Each of the 17 T cell receptor beta chains below was sequenced from the same sample in a study of blood T cell repertoires in COVID-19. The protocol was immunoSEQ multiplex PCR, while the TCRdb copy is restricted to in-frame clones and leaves out a portion. This table has 25,000 to 35,000 clones, 84% appearing once. Sequenced input: peripheral blood. These receptors were obtained from a woman of 80 years or more with acute or convalescent COVID-19.

The gene calls are TRBV7-8 and TRBJ1-1; D call uncertain. Germline V CDR1 and CDR2: SGHVS, FQNEAQ. Trimming left V 5 bases short and J 4 bases short, with 14 bases between. The CDR3 is 14 residues long. The CDR3 nucleotides are TGTGCCAGCAGCAGGAGGGAGGGAGGCACTGAAGCTTTCTTT. Translated: CASSRREGGTEAFF.

The V gene is TRBV7-6, the J gene TRBJ2-3, with a tentative D call TRBD1 (6 bases). The CDR3 runs 13 residues. Germline-derived CDR1 and CDR2 are SGHVS and FNYEAQ. Trimming shortened V by 5 bases and J by 4 bases, and 10 bases separated the two germline ends. Here the CDR3 DNA reads TGTGCCAGCAGCCTGCGACAGGCAGATACGCAGTATTTT. This translates into CASSLRQADTQYF.

The rearrangement uses TRBV24-1 and TRBJ2-7; 8 bases fit TRBD2. J was trimmed by 3 bases and V by 10 bases; bases with no gene match: 7. The germline CDR1 and CDR2 sequences are KGHDR and SFDVKD. This CDR3 spans 13 amino acids. The CDR3 loop is CATSPGGLYEQYF. Written as DNA, the CDR3 is TGTGCCACATCCCCGGGGGGGCTCTACGAGCAGTACTTC.

The gene calls are TRBV16 and TRBJ1-5, with 7 bases lining up with TRBD1. This CDR3 contains 15 residues. Unmatched junction bases numbered 3, after V lost 2 bases and J lost 2 bases. CDR1 is KGHSY and CDR2 is FQNENV in the germline V gene. The CDR3 DNA follows: TGTGCCAGCAGCCAAGGAGGGGGCGGCAATCAGCCCCAGCATTTT. Translating gives CASSQGGGGNQPQHF. The variable domain in full, with the rest retrieved from reference TRBV16 and TRBJ1-5, is GEEVAQTPKHLVRGEGQKAKLYCAPIKGHSYVFWYQQVLKNEFKFLISFQNENVFDETGMPKERFSAKCLPNSPCSLEIQATKLEDSAVYFCASSQGGGGNQPQHFGDGTRLSIL.

The V gene is TRBV29-1, the J gene TRBJ1-2; 7 bases agree with TRBD1. Germline values: CDR1 SQVTM, CDR2 ANQGSEA. This CDR3 spans 14 amino acids. CDR3 bases: TGCATTTTCAGGGCAGGGGGGATAGGGTATGGCTACACCTTC. It codes for CIFRAGGIGYGYTF.

This sequence joins TRBV28 and TRBJ1-2; TRBD1 agrees at 10 bases. The CDR3 is made up of 15 amino acids. The ends lost 5 bases at V and 3 bases at J; junction bases unmatched: 6. CDR1 is MDHEN, CDR2 SYDVKM, per germline. The CDR3 DNA follows: TGTGCCAGCAGTCCCCTAGGGACAGGGGACTATGGCTACACCTTC. Its translation is CASSPLGTGDYGYTF.

The chain links TRBV7-9 to TRBJ2-2; TRBD2 matches at 8 bases. V lost 5 bases and J lost 3; bases outside the gene matches: 5. From germline, CDR1 is SEHNR and CDR2 FQNEAQ (reference sequence). The CDR3 totals 15 residues. The CDR3 is CASSHGGADTGELFF. The CDR3 DNA follows: TGTGCCAGCAGCCACGGGGGGGCTGACACCGGGGAGCTGTTTTTT.

The chain couples TRBV3-1 (or the pseudogene TRBV3-2) to TRBJ2-5, with TRBD2 matching 12 bases. The trim removed 4 bases at V and 5 bases at J, leaving 8 bases unmatched. CDR3 length: 16 residues. CDR1 is LGHDT and CDR2 is YNNKEL in the germline V gene (reference sequence). The CDR3 sequence: CASSRQTSGSRETQYF. The CDR3 nucleotides read TGTGCCAGCAGCCGACAGACTAGCGGGAGTCGGGAGACCCAGTACTTC.

This chain connects TRBV18 to TRBJ1-2, with TRBD1 matching over 10 bases. J lost 5 bases, V lost 6 bases, and 3 bases had no gene match. The CDR3 runs to 13 residues. Germline CDR1 is KGHSH and CDR2 is LQKENI. CDR3 nucleotides: TGTGCCAGCTCTCCGGGACAGGGGTATGGCTACACCTTC. This translates into CASSPGQGYGYTF.

This clone was counted between two and nine times. The CDR3, as DNA: TGTGCCACCAGTGATCAGACAGGCCCCGGGGAGCTGTTTTTT. The encoded protein is CATSDQTGPGELFF. The rearrangement links TRBV24-1 to TRBJ2-2, with D possibly matching TRBD1 (6 bases). The V end was cut by 3 bases, the J end by 6 bases, with 10 bases between. This CDR3 is built from 14 residues. Looked up from germline, CDR1 is KGHDR and CDR2 is SFDVKD.

This clone was counted ten times or more. This chain links TRBV29-1 with TRBJ1-1, with D maybe TRBD1 (5 bases). CDR3 length: 14 amino acids. Germline V gene sequence: CDR1 SQVTM, CDR2 ANQGSEA. V lost 5 bases and J 1 base, leaving 14 bases between the germline ends. The CDR3 nucleotides are TGCAGCGTTTATGGGGCCTGGGGGAACACTGAAGCTTTCTTT. Translating gives CSVYGAWGNTEAFF.

This clone came up a few times. This chain links TRBV15 with TRBJ2-5; a possible D gene is TRBD1 (5 bases). From germline, CDR1 is LNHNV and CDR2 YYDKDF (reference sequence). V was trimmed by 8 bases and J by 1 base, leaving 11 bases between them. There are 13 residues in the CDR3. The CDR3, as DNA: TGTGCCACCTGGGGCCAGGTCCAAGAGACCCAGTACTTC. Protein product: CATWGQVQETQYF.

This clone was detected a few times. V is TRBV19 and J is TRBJ1-1; 7 positions match TRBD1. This CDR3 spans 13 amino acids. After removal of 7 bases from V and 2 bases from J, the junction contained 4 bases not matched to a gene. From germline, CDR1 is LNHDA and CDR2 SQIVND (reference sequence). CDR3 bases: TGTGCCAGTAATAGGGGGCGAAACACTGAAGCTTTCTTT. It is translated as CASNRGRNTEAFF.

The chain carries TRBV4-1 and TRBJ1-1; TRBD1 matches at 8 bases. Looked up from germline, CDR1 is MGHRA and CDR2 is YSYEKL. CDR3 length: 14 amino acids. V gave up 4 bases and J gave up 2 bases; unmatched junction bases: 3. Here the CDR3 DNA reads TGCGCCAGCAGCCGAACAGGGGGAAACACTGAAGCTTTCTTT. Amino acid sequence: CASSRTGGNTEAFF.

The rearrangement links TRBV19 to TRBJ2-1; D possibly corresponds to TRBD2 (6 bases). CDR1 is LNHDA and CDR2 is SQIVND in the germline V gene (reference sequence). The CDR3 is 19 amino acids. V was pared by 1 base and J by 1 base, with 20 bases between. CDR3 sequence: CASSIGRAGGGGSYNEQFF. DNA of the CDR3: TGTGCCAGTAGTATAGGGAGGGCAGGCGGCGGAGGATCCTACAATGAGCAGTTCTTC.

This rearrangement joins TRBV5-5 to TRBJ2-3, with 9 bases identical to TRBD2. CDR1 and CDR2 (germline): SGHKS, YYEKEE (reference sequence). V lost 0 bases and J lost 2; bases outside the gene matches: 7. This CDR3 is 17 amino acids long. CDR3 region: CASSLEPSGAVTDTQYF. The DNA of the CDR3 is TGTGCCAGCAGCTTGGAACCTAGCGGGGCCGTCACAGATACGCAGTATTTT.

The chain uses TRBV19 and TRBJ1-5; a possible D gene is TRBD1 (5 bases). V lost 3 bases to trimming and J lost 4 bases, with 10 bases between them. CDR1 and CDR2 from the germline V gene are LNHDA and SQIVND (reference sequence). The CDR3 consists of 14 residues. The CDR3 DNA reads TGTGCCAGTAGTATTGAAAGGGGTAATCAGCCCCAGCATTTT. It translates to CASSIERGNQPQHF.